These 19 T cell receptor beta chains share one sample of origin, sequenced in a study of post-analysis software for immune sequencing data. Unique molecular identifiers were built into the TCR beta cDNA libraries. TCRdb passed the PCR reads through MiXCR, listing each CDR3 protein once. The sample has 450,000 to 650,000 distinct CDR3 sequences, 44% seen once. The antigens of these receptors remain unknown. Findings and limits, study-wide: Patients carried roughly 5 TRBV segments more frequently than controls did, and TRBV5-6, TRBV5-1 and TRBV20-1 were among them.

Input material: blood. The receptors stem from a girl aged 10-17 years with multiple sclerosis.

The V and J genes are TRBV20-1 and TRBJ1-2; TRBD1 agrees at 10 bases. Per the germline V gene, CDR1 is DFQATT and CDR2 is SNEGSKA (reference sequence). This CDR3 is 13 amino acids long. Losses at the gene ends were 6 bases for V and 0 bases for J; bases not matched to a gene: 1. DNA for the CDR3: TGCAGTGCGGGACAGGGGCCTAACTATGGCTACACCTTC. Translated, it gives CSAGQGPNYGYTF.

This clonotype was recorded once. The J gene is TRBJ2-3, the V gene TRBV7-9, with 7 bases lining up with TRBD1. This CDR3 is 15 amino acids long. Germline-derived CDR1 and CDR2 are SEHNR and FQNEAQ (reference sequence). Trimming cost V 11 bases and J 4 bases; bases outside gene matches: 15. CDR3 sequence (DNA): TGTGCCGGCACCCTTACAGGGGCAGTGGCAGATACGCAGTATTTT. Its translation is CAGTLTGAVADTQYF.

Comment on this clonotype: A read error may account for a junction end that differs from germline. This sequence joins TRBV11-3 and TRBJ2-3; D call uncertain. The CDR3 loop spans 13 amino acids. Germline CDR1 and CDR2: SGHNT and YENEEA. CDR3 nucleotides: TGTGCCAGCAGCCTAGACCACACAGATACGCAGTATTTT. Protein product: CASSLDHTDTQYF.

The rearrangement links TRBV12-3 or TRBV12-4 to TRBJ2-1; 9 bases line up with TRBD2. The V and J ends lost 4 bases and 1 base, in that order; junction bases with no gene match: 2. The CDR3 sequence is 15 residues long. CDR3 bases: TGTGCCAGCAGTTCCGCGGGGGGGTCCTACAATGAGCAGTTCTTC. Amino acids: CASSSAGGSYNEQFF.

This clonotype occurred many times. The rearrangement links TRBV7-8 to TRBJ2-1; D perhaps matches TRBD1 (6 bases). Looked up from germline, CDR1 is SGHVS and CDR2 is FQNEAQ. The CDR3 spans 13 residues. The V and J ends lost 1 base and 10 bases respectively, with 11 bases between them. The CDR3 DNA sequence: TGTGCCAGCAGCTTAGTACAGGGCTGGGAGCAGTTCTTC. Its translation is CASSLVQGWEQFF.

The chain couples TRBV27 to TRBJ2-1, with TRBD2 identical over 7 bases. Matching the DNA end better, TRBJ2-7 makes the J call doubtful. CDR3 length equals 13 residues. From germline, CDR1 is MNHEY and CDR2 SMNVEV (reference sequence). As DNA, the CDR3 is TGTGCCAGCAGTCGGACTAGTTATTTTGAGCAGTACTTC. It codes for CASSRTSYFEQYF.

The V call is TRBV6-2 or TRBV6-3, the J call TRBJ2-3; 8 nucleotides line up with TRBD1. CDR3 size: 12 residues. The ends lost 6 bases at V and 11 bases at J; junction bases unmatched: 7. CDR1 is MNHEY, CDR2 SVGEGT, per germline. CDR3 in amino acids: CASRPGTGMQYF. In DNA, the CDR3 is TGTGCCAGCAGGCCCGGGACAGGTATGCAGTATTTT.

J is TRBJ2-7 and V is TRBV6-1; 12 positions match TRBD2. CDR1 is MNHNS, CDR2 SASEGT, per germline. The length of the CDR3 is 14 residues. With V trimmed by 11 bases and J by 4 bases, 9 bases remained unmatched. CDR3 residues: CASRASGGAYEQYF. The CDR3 DNA reads TGTGCCTCCCGGGCTAGCGGGGGGGCTTACGAGCAGTACTTC.

CDR3 protein: CASSSWGDLAKNIQYF. As DNA, the CDR3 is TGTGCCAGCAGTAGCTGGGGGGACTTAGCCAAAAACATTCAGTACTTC. This sequence joins TRBV6-6 and TRBJ2-4, with a weak D call TRBD2 (6 bases). The germline V gene has CDR1 MNHNY and CDR2 SVGAGI (reference sequence). The V gene lost 5 bases and the J gene lost 0 bases, with 14 bases spanning the gap. This CDR3 comprises 16 residues.

This sequence joins TRBV20-1 and TRBJ2-3; a possible D gene is TRBD2 (6 bases). Trimming cost V 0 bases and J 9 bases, with 19 bases left between them. Germline assignment: CDR1 DFQATT and CDR2 SNEGSKA (reference sequence). This CDR3 is 15 amino acids long. Here the CDR3 DNA reads TGCAGTGCTAGAGATACTCAGCGGGCCGGCACGACGCAGTATTTT. Translating gives CSARDTQRAGTTQYF.

A few counts support this clonotype. The chain joins TRBV12-3 or TRBV12-4 to TRBJ2-1, with TRBD1 identical over 8 bases. The CDR3 is 14 residues long. V dropped 5 bases and J dropped 5; count of bases not matched to a gene: 5. The CDR3 bases are TGTGCCAGCAGTCGGAACAGGGGGAACAATGAGCAGTTCTTC. Translated: CASSRNRGNNEQFF.

This chain links TRBV5-1 with TRBJ2-7; the D gene is possibly TRBD2 (7 bases). This CDR3 comprises 14 residues. The germline CDR1 and CDR2 sequences are SGHRS and YFSETQ. Between the trimmed V and J ends, which lost 0 bases and 6 bases, there was a span of 13 bases. DNA for the CDR3: TGCGCCAGCAGCTTGGAGGGGGGGCCGACCGAGCAGTACTTC. Protein: CASSLEGGPTEQYF.

This clonotype was seen a handful of times. This rearrangement joins TRBV6-4 to TRBJ2-3; a weak D match, TRBD2 (5 bases). The germline V gene has CDR1 MRHNA and CDR2 SNTAGT. The CDR3 sequence is 16 residues long. Trimming cost V 5 bases and J 0 bases, with 15 bases left between them. The CDR3 is CASSKQSGTSTDTQYF. As DNA, the CDR3 is TGTGCCAGCAGTAAGCAGAGCGGAACTAGCACAGATACGCAGTATTTT.

This chain links TRBV5-1 with TRBJ2-2; possible D gene TRBD1, 5 bases. Between the trimmed V and J ends, which lost 4 bases and 2 bases, there was a span of 15 bases. The CDR3 extends over 16 amino acids. CDR1 is SGHRS and CDR2 is YFSETQ in the germline V gene. In nucleotides, the CDR3 is TGCGCCAGCAGCCGTTCAGGACAATATAACACCGGGGAGCTGTTTTTT. Translated: CASSRSGQYNTGELFF.

The chain has TRBV7-3 and TRBJ1-4; D not resolved. With 1 base removed from V and 5 bases from J, the gap between germline ends came to 5 bases. CDR3 length: 13 amino acids. Germline CDR1 is SGHTA and CDR2 is FQGTGA. CDR3 bases: TGTGCCAGCAGCTTAAAACCGAATGAAAAACTGTTTTTT. This gives the protein CASSLKPNEKLFF.

V is TRBV4-1 and J is TRBJ2-5; D gene ambiguous. Trimming removed 4 bases at V and 0 bases at J, with 18 bases between. The CDR3 totals 17 residues. Per germline, CDR1 MGHRA and CDR2 YSYEKL. The CDR3 DNA follows: TGCGCCAGCAGCCTCCTCGGGCTTTGGGGAAACCAAGAGACCCAGTACTTC. Amino acids: CASSLLGLWGNQETQYF.

V gene TRBV7-2 combines with J gene TRBJ2-1, with 12 bases fitting TRBD2. From germline, CDR1 is SGHTA and CDR2 FQGNSA. The V and J ends lost 1 base and 2 bases, in that order; junction bases with no gene match: 6. This CDR3 region has 18 residues. CDR3 bases: TGTGCCAGCAGCTTAGGGCCTAGCGGGAGGGGACCCTACAATGAGCAGTTCTTC. Translation gives CASSLGPSGRGPYNEQFF.

The chain has TRBV5-5 and TRBJ2-5; 7 nucleotides match TRBD1. The CDR3 contains 15 residues. The germline V gene has CDR1 SGHKS and CDR2 YYEKEE (reference sequence). The J segment lost 5 bases and the V segment lost 0 bases, leaving 7 bases of the junction unmatched. As DNA, the CDR3 is TGTGCCAGCAGCTTGGACAGGGGAGATATGGAGACCCAGTACTTC. This encodes CASSLDRGDMETQYF.

This clonotype was recorded a few times. The V gene is TRBV9, the J gene TRBJ1-2; the match to TRBD1 covers 9 bases. This CDR3 comprises 15 residues. Unmatched junction bases numbered 11, after V lost 4 bases and J lost 7 bases. CDR1 is SGDLS and CDR2 is YYNGEE in the germline V gene. The CDR3 region is CASSFRDRETFGYTF. As DNA, the CDR3 is TGTGCCAGCAGCTTCCGGGACAGGGAAACGTTTGGCTACACCTTC.